The following is a T cell receptor (beta chain) sequence with its context. This specimen comes from a study of blood T cells in healthy people across ages. The authors ran a second PCR of roughly 6 to 12 cycles using a sample-barcoded 5' primer and a J-beta primer mix. TCRdb passed the 5' RACE reads through MiXCR, listing each CDR3 protein once. Among hundreds of thousands of distinct CDR3 sequences listed, around 30% were seen once. The CDR3 is 16 amino acids. CDR1 is MDHEN and CDR2 is SYDVKM in the germline V gene. Trimming stripped 7 bases from V and 2 bases from J, with 18 bases between. The genes are TRBV28 and TRBJ1-5; D ambiguous. Source material: blood. The clonotype originates from a woman aged 80 or over in good health. Here the CDR3 reads CASTEVWGRGNQPQHF. CDR3 DNA: TGTGCCAGCACCGAGGTATGGGGTCGGGGCAATCAGCCCCAGCATTTT.